Following are 13 T cell receptor beta chains from one sample sequenced in a study of CD8+ T cells in alopecia areata (dated by TCRdb to about 2018). The library was generated by the immunoSEQ multiplex PCR assay. RNA was extracted from all samples and reverse transcribed into cDNA as template for TCR sequencing. TCRdb's version of the immuneACCESS table is confined to in-frame rearrangements and falls short of the full clone set. An unresolved V gene accounts for under half of the shortfall where checked; the remainder is of unknown origin. A total of about 98,000 clones appear in this sample, about 40% of them only once. 0.79% of the sample is held by the ten biggest clonotypes. The sequenced sample was CD4+ T cells sorted from blood. These receptors all come from a human donor with alopecia areata.

This clone appeared a few times. CDR3 sequence (DNA): TGTGCCAGCAGGGGCGGGGGACGGGGCCAAGAGACCCAGTACTTC. The encoded protein is CASRGGGRGQETQYF. The V and J genes are TRBV6-5 and TRBJ2-5; 7 positions match TRBD2. Germline V gene data show CDR1 as MNHEY and CDR2 as SVGAGI. The CDR3 extends over 15 amino acids. Trimming removed 6 bases from V and 1 base from J; junction bases left unmatched: 8.

V and J are TRBV5-1 and TRBJ1-4; D not certain. Germline V gene lookup returns CDR1 SGHRS and CDR2 YFSETQ. Trimming shortened V by 0 bases and J by 6 bases, and 9 bases separated the two germline ends. The CDR3 contains 14 residues. This chain's CDR3 is CASSLVTADEKLFF. The CDR3, as DNA: TGCGCCAGCAGCTTGGTAACTGCGGATGAAAAACTGTTTTTT. Full variable domain (remainder filled in from reference TRBV5-1 and TRBJ1-4): KAGVTQTPRYLIKTRGQQVTLSCSPISGHRSVSWYQQTPGQGLQFLFEYFSETQRNKGNFPGRFSGRQFSNSRSEMNVSTLELGDSALYLCASSLVTADEKLFFGSGTQLSVL.

The chain links TRBV15 to TRBJ1-6; D gene ambiguous. V gave up 1 base and J gave up 4 bases, with 11 bases separating them. This CDR3 has 16 amino acids. Germline loops: CDR1 LNHNV, CDR2 YYDKDF (reference sequence). The CDR3, as DNA: TGTGCCACCAGCAGAGGAGGGTCGCAATATAATTCACCCCTCCACTTT. This gives the protein CATSRGGSQYNSPLHF.

This sequence joins TRBV5-6 and TRBJ2-3; D ambiguous. The CDR3 is 11 residues long. Germline V gene lookup returns CDR1 SGHDT and CDR2 YYEEEE. V was cut by 1 base and J by 8 bases, with 5 bases left in between. For the CDR3, the DNA is TGTGCCAGCAGCTTGCAGGCTACGCAGTATTTT. Encoded protein: CASSLQATQYF.

V gene TRBV14 combines with J gene TRBJ1-6; D uncertain. The germline CDR1 and CDR2 sequences are SGHDN and FVKESK. This CDR3 contains 16 residues. Trimming stripped 4 bases from V and 7 bases from J, with 17 bases between. The CDR3 DNA follows: TGTGCCAGCAGCCCCGCCCAGCGGGCGAGGAATTCACCCCTCCACTTT. It codes for CASSPAQRARNSPLHF.

The chain employs TRBV30 and TRBJ2-1; unclear D gene. CDR1 and CDR2 from the germline V gene are GTSNPN and SVGIG (reference sequence). This CDR3 is 11 amino acids long. Trimming stripped 0 bases from V and 8 bases from J, with 5 bases between. CDR3 loop: CAWSVRYEQFF. The CDR3 nucleotides read TGTGCCTGGAGTGTAAGGTATGAGCAGTTCTTC.

V is TRBV5-1 and J is TRBJ2-3; 8 bases are shared with TRBD2. V trimming: 4 bases; J trimming: 0 bases; junction bases outside the gene matches: 4. This CDR3 comprises 15 residues. The germline V gene has CDR1 SGHRS and CDR2 YFSETQ. The CDR3 DNA sequence: TGCGCCAGCAGCCTCGTAGCGGGAAGCACAGATACGCAGTATTTT. Translation gives CASSLVAGSTDTQYF.

This clone has more than one count but fewer than ten. The rearrangement uses TRBV18 and TRBJ2-2; D is unresolved. Per the germline V gene, CDR1 is KGHSH and CDR2 is LQKENI. The CDR3 is 14 amino acids. V lost 3 bases and J lost 3, with 8 bases in between. CDR3: CASSPGKDTGELFF. CDR3 bases: TGTGCCAGCTCACCCGGAAAGGACACCGGGGAGCTGTTTTTT.

This clone was detected a few times. J is TRBJ2-1 and V is TRBV29-1, with TRBD2 identical over 8 bases. Germline V gives CDR1 SQVTM, CDR2 ANQGSEA. The CDR3 has 13 amino acids. V was clipped by 4 bases and J by 4 bases; unmatched bases: 3. The CDR3 region is CSVAVAGYNEQFF. The CDR3 bases are TGCAGCGTTGCGGTAGCGGGGTACAATGAGCAGTTCTTC.

The CDR3, as DNA: TGTGCCAGCAGCGTAGGCCCGAGCGGGGAGCTGTTTTTT. The encoded protein is CASSVGPSGELFF. The rearrangement uses TRBV9 and TRBJ2-2, with unresolved D. Germline assignment: CDR1 SGDLS and CDR2 YYNGEE. V was trimmed by 0 bases and J by 7 bases, leaving 7 bases between them. The CDR3 sequence is 13 residues long.

The chain links TRBV14 to TRBJ2-7; tentative D call: TRBD1 (6 bases). The V end was cut by 2 bases, the J end by 3 bases, with 11 bases between. This CDR3 has 14 residues. Per the germline V gene, CDR1 is SGHDN and CDR2 is FVKESK. The CDR3 region has the DNA TGTGCCAGCAGCCAACTGGGGGCGGACTACGAGCAGTACTTC. Its protein product is CASSQLGADYEQYF.

Regarding this clone: The same CDR3 can be traced to other DNA sequences in this sample. The chain combines TRBV29-1 with TRBJ2-4, with a possible D match to TRBD2 (7 bases). Deletions cut 5 bases from V and 9 bases from J, with 14 bases between. The CDR3 loop spans 12 amino acids. CDR1 is SQVTM and CDR2 is ANQGSEA in the germline V gene. CDR3 region: CSVSRGAGIQYF. The CDR3 region has the DNA TGCAGCGTTTCCCGGGGGGCAGGCATTCAGTACTTC.

The chain joins TRBV27 to TRBJ2-1, with a tentative D call TRBD2 (5 bases). The CDR3 covers 15 residues. The germline V gene encodes CDR1 MNHEY and CDR2 SMNVEV (reference sequence). Trimming stripped 5 bases from V and 0 bases from J, with 11 bases between. CDR3 nucleotides: TGTGCCAGCAGTCCCGCCGGGGTCTCCTACAATGAGCAGTTCTTC. Its protein is CASSPAGVSYNEQFF.